These 8 T cell receptor beta chains were sequenced from one sample in a study of patients and donors after allogeneic stem cell transplantation. In TCRdb, the RT-PCR reads were re-called with MiXCR into one record per CDR3 protein. The sample shows about 230,000 distinct CDR3 sequences, 13% to 15% of them seen only once. The sample taken for sequencing was blood, either unsorted or a sorted T cell fraction (not recorded which). These receptors all stem from a human donor who was either an allogeneic HSCT recipient or a stem cell or donor lymphocyte infusion donor (not recorded which). It is not recorded whose cells these are; they may come from a transplant donor.

This clonotype appeared a few times. The chain is built from TRBV7-2 and TRBJ2-3; 9 nucleotides agree with TRBD2. The CDR3 length is 15 residues. J was trimmed by 1 base and V by 5 bases; bases with no gene match: 4. CDR1 SGHTA and CDR2 FQGNSA come from the germline V gene. Here the CDR3 reads CASSTRTSGTDTQYF. The CDR3, as DNA: TGTGCCAGCAGCACTAGGACTAGCGGCACAGATACGCAGTATTTT.

This clonotype was picked up a small number of times. The rearrangement joins TRBV12-3 or TRBV12-4 to TRBJ1-1; 7 positions agree with TRBD1. The CDR3 loop spans 14 amino acids. Trimming took 3 bases from V and 4 from J; bases not matched to a gene: 5. The CDR3 bases are TGTGCCAGCAGTTTGACAGGGTACGCCACTGAAGCTTTCTTT. Its protein product is CASSLTGYATEAFF.

V usage is TRBV4-3 and J usage is TRBJ1-6; 8 bases match TRBD1. Germline V lookup: CDR1 LGHNA, CDR2 YSLEER. With 5 bases clipped from V and 8 bases from J, the junction kept 5 bases outside the gene matches. The CDR3 sequence is 14 residues long. CDR3 DNA: TGCGCCAGCAGCTTGGACAGGGTCGATTCACCCCTCCACTTT. Amino acid sequence: CASSLDRVDSPLHF.

This clonotype came up many times. This chain uses TRBV20-1 with TRBJ1-2; D gene unclear. V was trimmed by 0 bases and J by 0 bases, leaving 5 bases between them. In germline, CDR1 is DFQATT, CDR2 SNEGSKA (reference sequence). The CDR3 consists of 13 residues. As DNA, the CDR3 is TGCAGTGCTAGAGATGGGACTAACTATGGCTACACCTTC. It specifies CSARDGTNYGYTF.

This chain joins TRBV11-3 and TRBJ1-6, with D uncertain. Per the germline V gene, CDR1 is SGHNT and CDR2 is YENEEA. V was pared by 8 bases and J by 6 bases, with 14 bases between. CDR3 length: 14 amino acids. The CDR3 is CASGLKTVNSPLHF. The CDR3 nucleotides read TGTGCCAGCGGGCTGAAAACGGTTAATTCACCCCTCCACTTT.

The chain links TRBV20-1 to TRBJ2-1; 10 bases agree with TRBD1. The CDR3 contains 14 residues. Germline V lookup: CDR1 DFQATT, CDR2 SNEGSKA (reference sequence). Trimming removed 5 bases from V and 7 bases from J; junction bases left unmatched: 8. The CDR3: CSAGRQGALNEQFF. Here the CDR3 DNA reads TGCAGTGCTGGGCGACAGGGGGCTCTGAATGAGCAGTTCTTC.

The rearrangement joins TRBV11-2 to TRBJ2-5; 7 positions agree with TRBD2. Germline V gives CDR1 SGHAT, CDR2 FQNNGV. V lost 7 bases and J lost 7; bases outside the gene matches: 3. The CDR3 is made up of 11 amino acids. The CDR3 DNA is TGTGCCAGCACCCGGGGGGTGACCCAGTACTTC. It encodes CASTRGVTQYF. The whole variable domain, filled in from reference TRBV11-2 and TRBJ2-5, reads EAGVAQSPRYKIIEKRQSVAFWCNPISGHATLYWYQQILGQGPKLLIQFQNNGVVDDSQLPKDRFSAERLKGVDSTLKIQPAKLEDSAVYLCASTRGVTQYFGPGTRLLVL.

V is TRBV27 and J is TRBJ2-2; 11 nucleotides align to TRBD2. The CDR3 extends over 17 amino acids. From germline, CDR1 is MNHEY and CDR2 SMNVEV (reference sequence). The junction had 10 bases not matched to a gene; V was cut back by 3 bases and J by 7 bases. As DNA, the CDR3 is TGTGCCAGCAGTTTCGGACTAGCGGGTTCTCCGGACGGGGAGCTGTTTTTT. It translates to CASSFGLAGSPDGELFF.